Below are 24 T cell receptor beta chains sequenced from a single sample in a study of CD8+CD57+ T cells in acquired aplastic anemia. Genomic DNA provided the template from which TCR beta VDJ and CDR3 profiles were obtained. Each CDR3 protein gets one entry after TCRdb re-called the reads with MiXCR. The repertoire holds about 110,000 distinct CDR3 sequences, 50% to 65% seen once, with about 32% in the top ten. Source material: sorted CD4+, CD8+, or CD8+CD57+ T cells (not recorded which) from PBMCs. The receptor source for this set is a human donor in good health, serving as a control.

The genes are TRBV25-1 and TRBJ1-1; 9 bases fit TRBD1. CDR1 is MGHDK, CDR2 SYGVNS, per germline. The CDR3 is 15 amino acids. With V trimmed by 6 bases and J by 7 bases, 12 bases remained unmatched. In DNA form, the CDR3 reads TGTGCCAGCAGCTCAGAAGGGACAGGGAACCTTGAAGCTTTCTTT. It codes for CASSSEGTGNLEAFF.

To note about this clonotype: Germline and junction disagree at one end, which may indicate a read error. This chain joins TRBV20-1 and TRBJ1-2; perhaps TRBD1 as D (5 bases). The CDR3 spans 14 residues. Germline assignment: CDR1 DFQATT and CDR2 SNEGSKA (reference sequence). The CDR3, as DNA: TGCAGTGCTACGTACGGGGGAACTAACCATGGCTACACCTTC. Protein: CSATYGGTNHGYTF.

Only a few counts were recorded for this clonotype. Here the CDR3 DNA reads TGTGCCATCAGTGAGGGCGGGGGTACTTCACCCCTCCACTTT. As protein: CAISEGGGTSPLHF. This chain links TRBV10-3 with TRBJ1-6; perhaps TRBD1 as D (5 bases). Germline loops: CDR1 ENHRY, CDR2 SYGVKD. The CDR3 runs 14 residues. The V end lost 2 bases, the J end lost 9 bases, and 11 bases lay between the germline ends.

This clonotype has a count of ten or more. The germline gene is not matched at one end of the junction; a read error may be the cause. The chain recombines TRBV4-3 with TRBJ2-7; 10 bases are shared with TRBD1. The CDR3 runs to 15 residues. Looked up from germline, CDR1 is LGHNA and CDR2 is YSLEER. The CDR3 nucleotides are TGCGCCAGCAGTCAAGGGTCGGGACAGGGGTCCCAAGAGTACTTC. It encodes CASSQGSGQGSQEYF.

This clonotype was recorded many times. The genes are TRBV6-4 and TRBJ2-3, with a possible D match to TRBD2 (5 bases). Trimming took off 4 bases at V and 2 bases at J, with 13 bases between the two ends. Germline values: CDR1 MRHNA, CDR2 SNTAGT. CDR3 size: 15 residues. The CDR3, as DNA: TGTGCCAGCAGTGCGGACCCGGGAAACACAGATACGCAGTATTTT. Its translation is CASSADPGNTDTQYF.

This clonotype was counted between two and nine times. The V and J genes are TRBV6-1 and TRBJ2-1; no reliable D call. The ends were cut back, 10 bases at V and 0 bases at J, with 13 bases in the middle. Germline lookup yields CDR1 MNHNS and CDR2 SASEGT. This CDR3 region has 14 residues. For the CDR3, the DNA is TGTGCCACCGGACCTTCAGGCTCCTACAATGAGCAGTTCTTC. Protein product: CATGPSGSYNEQFF.

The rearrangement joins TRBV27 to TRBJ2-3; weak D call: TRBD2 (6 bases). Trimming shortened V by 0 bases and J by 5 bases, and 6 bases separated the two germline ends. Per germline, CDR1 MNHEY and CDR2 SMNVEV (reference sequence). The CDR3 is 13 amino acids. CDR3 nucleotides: TGTGCCAGCAGTTTATCGGGGGGAGATACGCAGTATTTT. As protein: CASSLSGGDTQYF.

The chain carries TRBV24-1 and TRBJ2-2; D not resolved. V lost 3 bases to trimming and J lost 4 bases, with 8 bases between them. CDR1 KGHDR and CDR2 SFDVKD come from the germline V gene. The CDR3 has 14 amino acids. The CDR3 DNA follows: TGTGCCACCAGTGATCGAACAGCCACCGGGGAGCTGTTTTTT. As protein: CATSDRTATGELFF.

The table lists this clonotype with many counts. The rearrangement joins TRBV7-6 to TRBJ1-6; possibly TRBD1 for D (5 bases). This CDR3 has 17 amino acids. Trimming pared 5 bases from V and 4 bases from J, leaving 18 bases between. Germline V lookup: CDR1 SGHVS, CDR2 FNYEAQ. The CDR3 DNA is TGTGCCAGCAGCCGTATTGGGAAGACAGAATATAATTCACCCCTCCACTTT. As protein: CASSRIGKTEYNSPLHF.

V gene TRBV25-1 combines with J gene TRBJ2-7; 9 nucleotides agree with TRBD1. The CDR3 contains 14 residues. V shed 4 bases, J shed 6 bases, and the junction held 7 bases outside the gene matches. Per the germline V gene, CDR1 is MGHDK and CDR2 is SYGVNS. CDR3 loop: CASSARTGALEQYF. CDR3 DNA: TGTGCCAGCAGTGCTAGGACAGGGGCACTCGAGCAGTACTTC.

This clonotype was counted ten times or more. CDR3 sequence: CASSYTGRGYTF. The CDR3 region has the DNA TGTGCCAGCAGTTACACAGGGCGCGGCTACACCTTC. The chain joins TRBV27 to TRBJ1-2; a weak D match, TRBD1 (6 bases). The CDR3 sequence is 12 residues long. Germline loops: CDR1 MNHEY, CDR2 SMNVEV (reference sequence). V was trimmed by 4 bases and J by 8 bases, leaving 11 bases between them.

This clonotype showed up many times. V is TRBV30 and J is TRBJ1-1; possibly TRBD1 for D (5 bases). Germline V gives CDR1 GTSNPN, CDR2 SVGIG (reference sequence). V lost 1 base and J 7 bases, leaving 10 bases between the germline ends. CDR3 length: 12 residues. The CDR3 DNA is TGTGCCTGGAGTGAGGGACCGTTTGAAGCTTTCTTT. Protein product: CAWSEGPFEAFF. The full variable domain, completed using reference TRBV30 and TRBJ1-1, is SQTIHQWPATLVQPVGSPLSLECTVEGTSNPNLYWYRQAAGRGLQLLFYSVGIGQISSEVPQNLSASRPQDRQFILSSKKLLLSDSGFYLCAWSEGPFEAFFGQGTRLTVV.

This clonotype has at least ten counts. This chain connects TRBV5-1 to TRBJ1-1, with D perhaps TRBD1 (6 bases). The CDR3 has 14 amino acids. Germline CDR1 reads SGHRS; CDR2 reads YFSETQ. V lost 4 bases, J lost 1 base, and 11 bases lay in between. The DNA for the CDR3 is TGCGCCAGCAGCAAGACAGGAGAGAACACTGAAGCTTTCTTT. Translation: CASSKTGENTEAFF.

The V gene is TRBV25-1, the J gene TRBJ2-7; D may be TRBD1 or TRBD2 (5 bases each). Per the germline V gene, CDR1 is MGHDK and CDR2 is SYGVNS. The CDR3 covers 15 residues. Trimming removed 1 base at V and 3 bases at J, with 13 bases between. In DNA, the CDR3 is TGTGCCAGCAGTGAATCCGGGACGATACACTACGAGCAGTACTTC. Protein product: CASSESGTIHYEQYF.

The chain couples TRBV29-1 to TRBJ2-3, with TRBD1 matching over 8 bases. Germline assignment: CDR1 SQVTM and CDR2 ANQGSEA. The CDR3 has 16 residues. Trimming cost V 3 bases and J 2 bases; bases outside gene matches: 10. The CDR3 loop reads CSVEPQGTGITDTQYF. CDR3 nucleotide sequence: TGCAGCGTTGAGCCCCAAGGGACAGGTATCACAGATACGCAGTATTTT.

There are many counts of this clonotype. Written as DNA, the CDR3 is TGTGCCAGCAGCGATTTAGGGGCGACTGAAGCTTTCTTT. As protein: CASSDLGATEAFF. The chain joins TRBV9 to TRBJ1-1; D might be TRBD1 (5 bases). The CDR3 covers 13 residues. Germline values: CDR1 SGDLS, CDR2 YYNGEE. V lost 3 bases to trimming and J lost 5 bases, with 11 bases between them.

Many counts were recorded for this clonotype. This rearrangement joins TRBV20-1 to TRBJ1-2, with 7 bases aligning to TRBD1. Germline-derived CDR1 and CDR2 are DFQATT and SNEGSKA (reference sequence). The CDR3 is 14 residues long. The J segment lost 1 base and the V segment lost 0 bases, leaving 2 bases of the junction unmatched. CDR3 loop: CSARDRDSNYGYTF. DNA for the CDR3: TGCAGTGCTAGAGATCGGGACAGTAACTATGGCTACACCTTC.

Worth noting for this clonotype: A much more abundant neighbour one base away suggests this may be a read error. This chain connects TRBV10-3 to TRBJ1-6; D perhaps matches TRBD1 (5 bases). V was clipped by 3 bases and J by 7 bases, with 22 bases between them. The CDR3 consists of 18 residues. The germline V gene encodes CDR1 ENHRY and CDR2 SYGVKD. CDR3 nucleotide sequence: TGTGCCATCAGTGAAATTAGATCATGGGGCTTACGGAATTCACCCCTCCACTTT. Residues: CAISEIRSWGLRNSPLHF.

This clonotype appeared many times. CDR3 nucleotide sequence: TGTGCCATCAGTGAACCAGGAGGGGGCTATGGCTACACCTTC. Translating gives CAISEPGGGYGYTF. The chain is built from TRBV10-3 and TRBJ1-2; TRBD1 might be the D (6 bases). V lost 3 bases and J 4 bases, leaving 12 bases between the germline ends. CDR1 is ENHRY, CDR2 SYGVKD, per germline. CDR3 length: 14 amino acids.

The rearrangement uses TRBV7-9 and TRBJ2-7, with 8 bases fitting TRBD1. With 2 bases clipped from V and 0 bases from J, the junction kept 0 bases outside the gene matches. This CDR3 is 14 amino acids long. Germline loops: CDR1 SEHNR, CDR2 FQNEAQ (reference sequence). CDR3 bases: TGTGCCAGCAGCTTAACAGGGGGCTCCTACGAGCAGTACTTC. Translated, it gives CASSLTGGSYEQYF.

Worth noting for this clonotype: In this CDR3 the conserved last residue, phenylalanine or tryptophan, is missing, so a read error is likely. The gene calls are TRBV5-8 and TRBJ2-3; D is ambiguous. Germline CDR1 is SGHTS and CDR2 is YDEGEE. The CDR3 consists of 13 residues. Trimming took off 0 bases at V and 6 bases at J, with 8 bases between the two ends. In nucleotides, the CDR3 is TGTGCCAGCAGCTTGGAGACCGCCGATACGCAGTATTCT. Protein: CASSLETADTQYS.

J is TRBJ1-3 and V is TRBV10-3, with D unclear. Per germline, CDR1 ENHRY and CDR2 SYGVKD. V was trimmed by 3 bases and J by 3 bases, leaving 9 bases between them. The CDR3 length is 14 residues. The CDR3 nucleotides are TGTGCCATCAGTGACGCGGACTTTGGAAACACCATATATTTT. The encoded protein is CAISDADFGNTIYF.

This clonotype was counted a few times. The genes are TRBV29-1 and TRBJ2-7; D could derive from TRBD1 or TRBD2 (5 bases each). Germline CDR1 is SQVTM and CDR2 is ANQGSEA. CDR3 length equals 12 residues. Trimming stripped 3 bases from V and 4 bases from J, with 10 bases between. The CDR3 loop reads CSVEGPTYEQYF. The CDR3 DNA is TGCAGCGTTGAGGGACCCACGTACGAGCAGTACTTC.

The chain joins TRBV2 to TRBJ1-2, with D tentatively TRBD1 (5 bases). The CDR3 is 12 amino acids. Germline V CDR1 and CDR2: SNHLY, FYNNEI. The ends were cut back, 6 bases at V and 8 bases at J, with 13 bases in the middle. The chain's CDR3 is CASSVDSDGYTF. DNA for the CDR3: TGTGCCAGCAGCGTAGACAGTGACGGCTACACCTTC. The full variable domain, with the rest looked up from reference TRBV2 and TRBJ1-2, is EPEVTQTPSHQVTQMGQEVILRCVPISNHLYFYWYRQILGQKVEFLVSFYNNEISEKSEIFDDQFSVERPDGSNFTLKIRSTKLEDSAMYFCASSVDSDGYTFGSGTRLTVV.